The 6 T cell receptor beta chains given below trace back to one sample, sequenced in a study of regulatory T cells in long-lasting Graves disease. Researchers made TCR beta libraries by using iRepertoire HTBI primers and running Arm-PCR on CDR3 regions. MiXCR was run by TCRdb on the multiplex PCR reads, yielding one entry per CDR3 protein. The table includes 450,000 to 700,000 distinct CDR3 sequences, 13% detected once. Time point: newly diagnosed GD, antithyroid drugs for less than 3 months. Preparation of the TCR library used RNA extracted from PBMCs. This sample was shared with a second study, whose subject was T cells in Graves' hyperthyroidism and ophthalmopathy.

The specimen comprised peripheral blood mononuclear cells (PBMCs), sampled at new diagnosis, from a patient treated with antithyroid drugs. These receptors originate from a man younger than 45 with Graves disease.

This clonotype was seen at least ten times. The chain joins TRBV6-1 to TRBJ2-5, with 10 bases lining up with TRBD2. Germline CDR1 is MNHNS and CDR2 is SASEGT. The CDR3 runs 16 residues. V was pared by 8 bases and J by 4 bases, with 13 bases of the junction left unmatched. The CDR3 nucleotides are TGTGCCAGCGGGGGGCTAGCGGGAGTCTCAGGAGAGACCCAGTACTTC. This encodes CASGGLAGVSGETQYF.

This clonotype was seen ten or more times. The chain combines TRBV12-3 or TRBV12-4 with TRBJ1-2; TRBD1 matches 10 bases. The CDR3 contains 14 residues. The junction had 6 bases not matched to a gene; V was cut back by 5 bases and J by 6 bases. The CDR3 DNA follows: TGTGCCAGCAGTACTCCCGGGACAGGGGATGGCTACACCTTC. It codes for CASSTPGTGDGYTF.

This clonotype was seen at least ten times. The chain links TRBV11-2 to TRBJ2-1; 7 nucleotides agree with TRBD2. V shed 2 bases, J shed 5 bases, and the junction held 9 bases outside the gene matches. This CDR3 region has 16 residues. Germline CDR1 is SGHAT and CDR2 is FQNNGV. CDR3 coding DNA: TGTGCCAGCAGCTTATGGGTGTCTAGCGGAAACAATGAGCAGTTCTTC. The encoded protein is CASSLWVSSGNNEQFF.

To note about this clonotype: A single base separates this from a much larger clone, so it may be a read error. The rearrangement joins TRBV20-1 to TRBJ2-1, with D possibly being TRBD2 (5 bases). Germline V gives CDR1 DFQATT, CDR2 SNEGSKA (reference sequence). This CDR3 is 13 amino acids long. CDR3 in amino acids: CSGRRLKGNEQIF. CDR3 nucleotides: TGCAGTGGAAGGAGGTTAAAGGGCAATGAGCAGATCTTC.

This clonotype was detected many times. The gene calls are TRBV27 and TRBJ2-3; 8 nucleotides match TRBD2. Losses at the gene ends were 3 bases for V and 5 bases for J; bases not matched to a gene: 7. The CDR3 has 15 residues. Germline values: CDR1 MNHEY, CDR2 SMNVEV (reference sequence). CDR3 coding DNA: TGTGCCAGCAGTTTGGTAATAGCGGGGATAGATACGCAGTATTTT. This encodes CASSLVIAGIDTQYF.

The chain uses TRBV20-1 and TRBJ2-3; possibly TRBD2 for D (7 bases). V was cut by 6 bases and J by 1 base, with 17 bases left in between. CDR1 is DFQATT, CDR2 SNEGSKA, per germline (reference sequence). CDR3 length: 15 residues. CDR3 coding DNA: TGCAGTGCCCCGGAGGGGGGGGTCGGCACAGATACGCAGTATTTT. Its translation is CSAPEGGVGTDTQYF.